These 14 T cell receptor beta chains were all obtained from the same sample, sequenced in a study of OX40 agonist ivuxolimab in advanced cancers. Generated by immunoSEQ multiplex PCR, the TCRdb table keeps only in-frame clones and is missing some. The sample carries about 52,000 clones, over 80% recorded once. This specimen was CD4+ or CD8+ T cells sorted from blood, taken in a trial of the OX40 agonist ivuxolimab. The receptors derive from an adult with an advanced solid tumor such as melanoma, head and neck, liver or kidney cancer.

Written as DNA, the CDR3 is TGTGCCAGCAGCGTAAGCCCCACATGGGTCGACTATGGCTACACCTTC. It is translated as CASSVSPTWVDYGYTF. The chain uses TRBV9 and TRBJ1-2; D remains ambiguous. The CDR3 runs 16 residues. With 1 base removed from V and 3 bases from J, the gap between germline ends came to 16 bases. Germline V CDR1 and CDR2: SGDLS, YYNGEE.

The chain employs TRBV9 and TRBJ1-2; 7 bases fit TRBD1. The CDR3 length is 15 residues. Germline loops: CDR1 SGDLS, CDR2 YYNGEE. The trim removed 0 bases at V and 6 bases at J, leaving 8 bases unmatched. CDR3 sequence reads: CASSVVTGDRDGYTF. CDR3 DNA: TGTGCCAGCAGCGTAGTAACAGGGGATAGGGATGGCTACACCTTC.

The V and J genes are TRBV30 and TRBJ2-3; D assignment may be TRBD1 or TRBD2 (6 bases each). V shed 5 bases and J shed 4 bases, with 10 bases lying between them. Looked up from germline, CDR1 is GTSNPN and CDR2 is SVGIG (reference sequence). The CDR3 contains 12 residues. The CDR3 loop reads CAWDRRADTQYF. In nucleotides, the CDR3 is TGTGCCTGGGACAGGAGGGCAGATACGCAGTATTTT.

The J gene is TRBJ2-3, the V gene TRBV11-2; D ambiguous. Germline V gene data show CDR1 as SGHAT and CDR2 as FQNNGV. Trimming removed 4 bases from V and 3 bases from J, with 5 bases in between. The CDR3 is 12 residues long. This chain's CDR3 is CASSWGTDTQYF. The CDR3 coding sequence is TGTGCCAGCAGCTGGGGTACAGATACGCAGTATTTT.

V is TRBV27 and J is TRBJ1-1, with a tentative D call TRBD1 (6 bases). Trimming removed 0 bases from V and 0 bases from J, with 14 bases in between. CDR1 and CDR2 from the germline V gene are MNHEY and SMNVEV (reference sequence). This CDR3 contains 17 residues. This CDR3 reads CASSLSGQGYLNTEAFF. The CDR3, as DNA: TGTGCCAGCAGTTTATCAGGGCAGGGGTATTTGAACACTGAAGCTTTCTTT.

This rearrangement joins TRBV6-5 to TRBJ2-1; a possible D gene is TRBD2 (5 bases). CDR1 is MNHEY and CDR2 is SVGAGI in the germline V gene. Deletions cut 0 bases from V and 5 bases from J, with 14 bases between. The CDR3 is 16 amino acids. CDR3 amino acids: CASSYSREKSHNEQFF. DNA of the CDR3: TGTGCCAGCAGTTACTCGAGGGAGAAATCCCACAATGAGCAGTTCTTC.

CDR3 bases: TGTGCCTGGTCTCTTTCAGCTGAAGCTTTCTTT. As protein: CAWSLSAEAFF. The chain links TRBV30 to TRBJ1-1, with D hard to call. Germline V gives CDR1 GTSNPN, CDR2 SVGIG (reference sequence). This CDR3 comprises 11 residues. V lost 5 bases to trimming and J lost 6 bases, with 10 bases between them.

The genes are TRBV19 and TRBJ1-1; D is ambiguous. Per the germline V gene, CDR1 is LNHDA and CDR2 is SQIVND (reference sequence). The ends were cut back, 1 base at V and 6 bases at J, with 6 bases in the middle. The length of the CDR3 is 12 residues. The CDR3: CASSIGSAEAFF. In nucleotides, the CDR3 is TGTGCCAGTAGTATAGGAAGCGCTGAAGCTTTCTTT. The full variable domain, rest sourced from reference TRBV19 and TRBJ1-1, is DGGITQSPKYLFRKEGQNVTLSCEQNLNHDAMYWYRQDPGQGLRLIYYSQIVNDFQKGDIAEGYSVSREKKESFPLTVTSAQKNPTAFYLCASSIGSAEAFFGQGTRLTVV.

This clone was observed a single time. The chain recombines TRBV15 with TRBJ2-2, with 11 bases matching TRBD1. Trimming removed 3 bases from V and 9 bases from J; junction bases left unmatched: 6. CDR1 and CDR2 (germline): LNHNV, YYDKDF (reference sequence). The CDR3 extends over 15 amino acids. The CDR3 bases are TGTGCCACCAGCAGCCGGGACAGGGGGAACCGGGAGCTGTTTTTT. It translates to CATSSRDRGNRELFF.

The rearrangement joins TRBV4-1 to TRBJ2-7; possibly TRBD2 for D (5 bases). This CDR3 region has 15 residues. CDR1 is MGHRA, CDR2 YSYEKL, per germline. V was shortened by 4 bases and J by 4 bases, with 17 bases between the two germline ends. The CDR3: CASSPEGSGFYEQYF. For the CDR3, the DNA is TGCGCCAGCAGCCCCGAGGGATCGGGGTTTTACGAGCAGTACTTC.

V and J are TRBV20-1 and TRBJ2-7, with no clear D. Germline V lookup: CDR1 DFQATT, CDR2 SNEGSKA (reference sequence). CDR3 length equals 10 residues. CDR3: CSEEPWGQYF. In DNA, the CDR3 is TGCAGCGAAGAACCCTGGGGGCAGTACTTC.

The chain joins TRBV27 to TRBJ2-1; TRBD1 agrees at 9 bases. V shed 3 bases, J shed 5 bases, and the junction held 2 bases outside the gene matches. Germline V gene lookup returns CDR1 MNHEY and CDR2 SMNVEV (reference sequence). CDR3 length equals 14 residues. The CDR3 region is CASSFGTGNNEQFF. As DNA, the CDR3 is TGTGCCAGCAGTTTCGGGACAGGGAACAATGAGCAGTTCTTC.

J is TRBJ2-2 and V is TRBV11-2; TRBD1 is a possible D gene (5 bases). Germline CDR1 SGHAT, CDR2 FQNNGV. CDR3 size: 15 residues. The ends were cut back, 3 bases at V and 4 bases at J, with 12 bases in the middle. This CDR3 is CASSFPRAVTGELFF. The DNA of the CDR3 is TGTGCCAGCAGCTTCCCCAGGGCAGTCACCGGGGAGCTGTTTTTT.

The chain uses TRBV27 and TRBJ2-1, with TRBD2 matching 16 bases. The CDR3 totals 18 residues. With V trimmed by 6 bases and J by 2 bases, 7 bases remained unmatched. Germline V gene lookup returns CDR1 MNHEY and CDR2 SMNVEV (reference sequence). The CDR3 loop reads CASRPGTSGRVPYNEQFF. CDR3 DNA: TGTGCCAGCAGACCCGGGACTAGCGGGAGGGTCCCCTACAATGAGCAGTTCTTC.